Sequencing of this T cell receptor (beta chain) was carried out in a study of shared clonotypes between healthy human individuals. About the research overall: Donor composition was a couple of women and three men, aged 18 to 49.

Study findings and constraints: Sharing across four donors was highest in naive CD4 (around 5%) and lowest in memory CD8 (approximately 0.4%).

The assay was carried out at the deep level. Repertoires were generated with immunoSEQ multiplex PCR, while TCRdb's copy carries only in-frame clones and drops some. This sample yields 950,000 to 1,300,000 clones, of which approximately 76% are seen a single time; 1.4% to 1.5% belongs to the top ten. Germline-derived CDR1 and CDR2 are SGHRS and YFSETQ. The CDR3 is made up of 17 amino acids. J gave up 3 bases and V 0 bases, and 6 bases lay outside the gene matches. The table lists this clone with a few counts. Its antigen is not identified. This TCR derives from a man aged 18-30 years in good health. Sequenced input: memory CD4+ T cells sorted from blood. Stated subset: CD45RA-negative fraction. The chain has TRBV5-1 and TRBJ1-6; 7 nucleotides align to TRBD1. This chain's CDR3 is CASSLGGTANYNSPLHF. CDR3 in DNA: TGCGCCAGCAGCTTGGGAGGGACAGCCAACTATAATTCACCCCTCCACTTT.